The present T cell receptor beta chain was sequenced within a study of T-cell reconstitution after alpha-beta-depleted transplantation in children. In its sample, this clonotype was seen a few times. The library targeted TCRbeta and was prepared with unique molecular identifiers. TCRdb used MiXCR to reprocess the PCR reads, holding one entry per CDR3 protein. The profile covers approximately 200,000 distinct CDR3 sequences, with roughly 15% appearing a single time and less than 15% taken by the ten largest. CDR3 size: 13 residues. Deletions cut 5 bases from V and 13 bases from J, with 15 bases between. The germline CDR1 and CDR2 sequences are SEHNR and FQNEAQ (reference sequence).

The chain joins TRBV7-9 to TRBJ1-6; TRBD1 is a possible D gene (5 bases). This sample comprised PBMCs from the stem cell graft donor, obtained from the stem cell graft. This receptor was identified in a human donor who donated a stem cell graft to a child with acute lymphoblastic leukemia. CDR3 loop: CASSPNGGGPLHF. For the CDR3, the DNA is TGTGCCAGCAGCCCAAACGGTGGGGGGCCCCTCCACTTT.